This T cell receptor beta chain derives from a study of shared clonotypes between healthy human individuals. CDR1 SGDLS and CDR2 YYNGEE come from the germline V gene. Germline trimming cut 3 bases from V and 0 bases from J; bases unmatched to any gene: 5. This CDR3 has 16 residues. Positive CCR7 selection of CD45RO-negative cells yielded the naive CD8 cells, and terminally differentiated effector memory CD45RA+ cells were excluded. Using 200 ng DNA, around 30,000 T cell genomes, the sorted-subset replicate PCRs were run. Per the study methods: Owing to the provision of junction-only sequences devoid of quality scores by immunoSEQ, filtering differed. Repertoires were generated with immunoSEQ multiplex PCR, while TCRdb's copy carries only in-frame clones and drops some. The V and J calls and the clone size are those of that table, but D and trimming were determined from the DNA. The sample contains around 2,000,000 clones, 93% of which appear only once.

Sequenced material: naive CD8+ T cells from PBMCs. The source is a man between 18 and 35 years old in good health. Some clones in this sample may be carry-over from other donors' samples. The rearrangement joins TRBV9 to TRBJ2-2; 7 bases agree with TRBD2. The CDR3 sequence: CASSAASGANTGELFF. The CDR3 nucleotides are TGTGCCAGCAGCGCGGCGAGCGGGGCGAACACCGGGGAGCTGTTTTTT. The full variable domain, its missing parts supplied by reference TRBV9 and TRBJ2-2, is DSGVTQTPKHLITATGQRVTLRCSPRSGDLSVYWYQQSLDQGLQFLIQYYNGEERAKGNILERFSAQQFPDLHSELNLSSLELGDSALYFCASSAASGANTGELFFGEGSRLTVL.